The entry below gives a single TCR beta chain sequence along with its context. Its antigen is currently not known. No per-base quality is available; no much larger clone lies one base away. The sample comes from a study of T cells in Graves' hyperthyroidism and ophthalmopathy (dated by TCRdb to the late 2010s). Background on the whole study: A discovery cohort of approximately 100 patients, roughly 40 with Graves' ophthalmopathy and fewer than 65 with stable Graves' hyperthyroidism, was used to find distinguishing TCR V-J signatures. Following sampling, methimazole starting at 30 mg daily was given to hyperthyroidism patients, and high-dose intravenous methylprednisolone was given to ophthalmopathy patients. The paper describes TCR Vbeta CDR3 sequencing of fewer than 150 peripheral blood samples, made up of fewer than 50 ophthalmopathy patients, over 70 hyperthyroidism patients and about 17 progressor patients. Prospective prediction of ophthalmopathy was tested in an independent validation cohort of 18 to 20 hyperthyroidism patients and 17 patients who later progressed to ophthalmopathy. For training and testing, the 80 to 100 patients in the discovery cohort were randomly divided in a 7:3 ratio. In about 6 Graves' hyperthyroidism patients, the study also compared T-cell repertoires from thyroid tissue with T-cell repertoires from blood. Results the study describes overall, beyond this receptor: A model built on a 13 V-J signature distinguished ophthalmopathy from stable hyperthyroidism, reaching around 87% sensitivity and around 81% specificity in cross-validation and 80%/75% in testing. During validation, the model predicted progression to ophthalmopathy a median of about 6.5 months ahead of onset, with roughly 65% sensitivity and 72.22% specificity. Blood samples also contained most of the expanded thyroid clonotypes (frequency above 0.001), which suggests that blood repertoires may reflect thyroid immune responses. Sample size was not statistically predetermined, and investigators were not blinded to group allocation.

Patients with uncontrolled infections, other autoimmune diseases, pregnancy or lactation were excluded. Clinical symptoms, serum thyroxine and TRAb, thyroid ultrasound, and orbital computed tomography formed the basis for the diagnoses. Total RNA was extracted with Trizol reagent, and quality was checked on an Agilent 2100 Bioanalyzer. The TCR beta CDR3 regions were amplified from RNA transcripts. For the first round of RT-PCR on the TCR CDR3, the HTBI primer set was used together with the Qiagen OneStep RT-PCR kit. A second multiplex PCR round built the libraries, followed by size selection and purification. Sequencing of the libraries was done on an Illumina HiSeq2000 using paired-end 100 bp reads. In the paper's pipeline: SOAPnuke was used to process the raw data, with reads discarded if the reads contained adapters or uncalled bases, had a mean Phred below 15, or lacked an exact constant-primer or identifier match. High-quality paired reads were merged using COPE v1.2.5, and each unique nucleotide sequence was defined as a clonotype. MiTCR v1.1 was used to align the clonotypes against IMGT TRBV, TRBD and TRBJ reference segments. Only V-J combinations with frequency above 0.0001, covering 99% to 99.2% of repertoires, were analysed. The TCS score was defined as the ratio of F50 (clonal expansion) to E x V (chaos), calculated using BLOSUM62-based TCRdist between CDR3 peptides within each V-J. Welch's t-statistics and random forest reduced 514 V-J features to under 15, which were used in a naive Bayes classifier (R e1071). Thyroid-blood repertoire similarity was quantified with the Morisita-Horn index. TCRdb trimmed the raw reads at Q25, called clones with MiXCR and kept productive beta chains. Rows are unified per CDR3 protein, each entry keeping the most common DNA and genes. The authors' filters were not applied to this entry. The sample contains 660,000 or so distinct CDR3 sequences, 45% of them found a single time. More than 7% of the sample is in the top ten clones.

According to the germline V gene (reference sequence), CDR1 reads SGHAT and CDR2 reads FQDESV. The cysteine opens and the phenylalanine closes a CDR3 of 15 amino acids. The retained sequence is limited to the CDR3, 45 bases, with the frame set at the first base. V is cut back by 3 bases and J by 4 bases, with 8 bases in the junction unmatched. This TCR was recovered from an adult man with Graves' disease, either hyperthyroidism or ophthalmopathy (not recorded which). The rearranged segments are TRBV11-1 and TRBJ1-1; 7 central bases correspond to TRBD1. Specimen: peripheral blood or thyroid tissue (not recorded which). The sequenced DNA is TGTGCCAGCAGCTTCCAGACAGGGTCTGGCACTGAAGCTTTCTTT. It translates to CASSFQTGSGTEAFF. The full variable domain, with segments outside the CDR3 supplied by the reference TRBV11-1 and TRBJ1-1 proteins, appears as EAEVAQSPRYKITEKSQAVAFWCDPISGHATLYWYRQILGQGPELLVQFQDESVVDDSQLPKDRFSAERLKGVDSTLKIQPAELGDSAMYLCASSFQTGSGTEAFFGQGTRLTVV.